This TCR beta chain was captured in a study of shared clonotypes between healthy human individuals. Remarks on this clone: What it recognizes is unknown.

It was across several immunoSEQ plates that each subset's genomic DNA was evenly split. Some 30,000 T cell genomes (about 210 ng DNA) went into each sorted-subset replicate. Using immunoSEQ multiplex PCR, the repertoire was profiled, and TCRdb retains in-frame clones only, with some absent. The table has 2 million to 3 million clones, 93% seen once. Unmatched junction bases numbered 4, after V lost 1 base and J lost 2 bases. The CDR3 runs 15 residues. CDR1 and CDR2 (germline): MGHRA, YSYEKL. Regarding the study as a whole: With few donors, the genetic and exposure-history diversity represented was limited.

V is TRBV4-1 and J is TRBJ2-7; TRBD2 aligns across 8 bases. This receptor was obtained from a man aged 18 to 29 in good health. Some clones in this sample may be carry-over from other donors' samples. The sequencing input was naive CD4+ T cells from PBMCs. Subset meaning: CD45RA+ positively selected. The CDR3 region has the DNA TGCGCCAGCAGCCAAGGACTAGCGTCAACCTACGAGCAGTACTTC. Its protein product is CASSQGLASTYEQYF.